Below, 11 T cell receptor beta chains from the same sample are listed, as sequenced in a study of shared clonotypes between healthy human individuals. The assay was immunoSEQ multiplex PCR, and TCRdb's table has in-frame clones only and misses some. The sample has around 750,000 clones, around two thirds seen once. The sequenced sample consisted of memory CD4+ T cells sorted from blood. Documented subset: CD45RA-negative fraction. The origin of the receptors is a woman aged 25 to 45 in good health.

J is TRBJ1-1 and V is TRBV2, with 7 bases identical to TRBD1. J gave up 0 bases and V 7 bases, and 5 bases lay outside the gene matches. CDR1 and CDR2 (germline): SNHLY, FYNNEI. This CDR3 has 14 amino acids. The CDR3 DNA reads as TGTGCCAGCATTGACGACAGGGTGAACACTGAAGCTTTCTTT. It is translated as CASIDDRVNTEAFF.

The rearrangement uses TRBV5-1 and TRBJ2-6, with TRBD2 matching over 14 bases. The J segment lost 2 bases and the V segment lost 7 bases, leaving 2 bases of the junction unmatched. This CDR3 comprises 16 residues. Germline assignment: CDR1 SGHRS and CDR2 YFSETQ. CDR3 sequence: CASGTSGSTGANVLTF. The DNA of the CDR3 is TGCGCCAGCGGGACTAGCGGGAGTACTGGGGCCAACGTCCTGACTTTC.

This clone appeared once. The chain joins TRBV28 to TRBJ1-1; D gene uncertain. The V end lost 1 base, the J end lost 0 bases, and 15 bases lay between the germline ends. The CDR3 covers 17 residues. The germline V gene encodes CDR1 MDHEN and CDR2 SYDVKM. CDR3 protein: CASSLFPAGRLNTEAFF. CDR3 sequence (DNA): TGTGCCAGCAGTTTATTTCCCGCGGGCCGGTTGAACACTGAAGCTTTCTTT.

The chain is built from TRBV6-6 and TRBJ1-1; tentatively, D is TRBD1 (5 bases). Trimming shortened V by 6 bases and J by 1 base, and 6 bases separated the two germline ends. This CDR3 contains 12 residues. From germline, CDR1 is MNHNY and CDR2 SVGAGI (reference sequence). CDR3 residues: CASSDRNTEAFF. The DNA for the CDR3 is TGTGCCAGCAGCGACAGGAACACTGAAGCTTTCTTT.

The chain uses TRBV18 and TRBJ2-3; perhaps TRBD2 as D (6 bases). Germline V gene lookup returns CDR1 KGHSH and CDR2 LQKENI. The CDR3 runs 15 residues. V gave up 5 bases and J gave up 2 bases, with 14 bases separating them. CDR3 bases: TGTGCCAGCTCATCTCCGGGAGCCTCCACAGATACGCAGTATTTT. It specifies CASSSPGASTDTQYF.

The chain combines TRBV6-1 with TRBJ2-3; the D gene is possibly TRBD1 (7 bases). Germline CDR1 and CDR2: MNHNS and SASEGT. V dropped 8 bases and J dropped 4 bases, with 16 bases sitting between them. This CDR3 comprises 14 residues. The CDR3 DNA reads as TGTGCCAGCCGATGGGGACAGCGGGCAGATACGCAGTATTTT. It translates to CASRWGQRADTQYF.

This chain links TRBV28 with TRBJ2-7; 12 bases map to TRBD1. V lost 8 bases to trimming and J lost 1 base; unmatched junction nucleotides: 15. The CDR3 runs to 18 residues. From germline, CDR1 is MDHEN and CDR2 SYDVKM. The CDR3 protein is CASGSPGTGGSRSYEQYF. The CDR3 DNA follows: TGTGCCAGCGGATCGCCCGGGACAGGGGGCTCGAGGTCCTACGAGCAGTACTTC.

The rearrangement joins TRBV9 to TRBJ2-5, with 14 nucleotides matching TRBD2. Germline lookup yields CDR1 SGDLS and CDR2 YYNGEE. V lost 2 bases, J lost 2 bases, and 2 bases stayed unmatched. The CDR3 is made up of 16 amino acids. CDR3 in DNA: TGTGCCAGCAGCGTCGGGACTAGCGGGAGTCAAGAGACCCAGTACTTC. Its protein is CASSVGTSGSQETQYF.

The chain recombines TRBV7-6 with TRBJ2-2; D is possibly TRBD1 or TRBD2 (6 bases each). The CDR3 has 15 amino acids. CDR1 is SGHVS, CDR2 FNYEAQ, per germline. Trimming shortened V by 3 bases and J by 6 bases, and 14 bases separated the two germline ends. CDR3 sequence reads: CASSLASEGAGELFF. CDR3 DNA sequence: TGTGCCAGCAGCTTGGCTAGCGAGGGGGCCGGGGAGCTGTTTTTT.

This clone has only a few counts. This sequence joins TRBV27 and TRBJ2-1; D is perhaps TRBD1 or TRBD2 (6 bases each). The CDR3 has 15 amino acids. Trimming took 7 bases from V and 7 from J, leaving 20 bases between them. Germline CDR1 MNHEY, CDR2 SMNVEV (reference sequence). The CDR3 loop reads CASTWRRGEGNEQFF. CDR3 nucleotides: TGTGCCAGCACCTGGCGAAGGGGGGAAGGAAATGAGCAGTTCTTC.

The table lists this clone with a few counts. CDR3 nucleotide sequence: TGTGCCAGCAGCAGGGTTCTGAACACTGAAGCTTTCTTT. Protein sequence: CASSRVLNTEAFF. This chain connects TRBV11-2 to TRBJ1-1; no definite D call. Germline-derived CDR1 and CDR2 are SGHAT and FQNNGV. The V end lost 5 bases, the J end lost 0 bases, and 7 bases lay between the germline ends. The CDR3 is made up of 13 amino acids.